The clone carrying this T cell receptor beta chain was counted once. Its target is not known. This sample stems from a study of glioma-infiltrating T cells after dendritic cell vaccination. The sample's time point: after dendritic cell vaccination, including at tumor progression/relapse. CDR1 is MNHEY, CDR2 SVGAGI, per germline. CDR3 length: 15 amino acids. Overall study results and limits: Complete blood and tumor specimen sets were limited to few patients. No direct clonality-survival link was found; a diverse polyclonal response may matter.

Data came from immunoSEQ multiplex PCR; TCRdb stores just in-frame clones and leaves some out. This table holds fewer than 95,000 clones, around 84% found once. Sequences were derived from blood, sampled after dendritic cell vaccination. This sequence was found in a human donor with glioblastoma. The V call is TRBV6-5, the J call TRBJ2-5; a weak D match, TRBD2 (5 bases). The DNA end lines up better with TRBJ2-7; the J call may be wrong. The CDR3 nucleotides are TGTGCCAGCAGTGGGAGAACGGGCACAAGCTACGAGCAGTACTTC. Translated, it gives CASSGRTGTSYEQYF.